This passage covers 26 T cell receptor beta chains from one sample sequenced in a study of shared clonotypes between healthy human individuals. The repertoire was sequenced with immunoSEQ multiplex PCR; TCRdb's copy has only in-frame clones and lacks some. The sample has roughly 1 million clones, about 75% seen once. What was sequenced was memory CD4+ T cells sorted from blood. Sample subset: CD45RA-negative fraction. The source of these receptors is a man between 18 and 29 years old in good health.

The rearrangement links TRBV27 to TRBJ2-5; the D gene is possibly TRBD2 (5 bases). The J call may be mistaken, given a closer DNA end match to TRBJ2-7. This CDR3 spans 13 amino acids. Germline V CDR1 and CDR2: MNHEY, SMNVEV (reference sequence). This chain's CDR3 is CASSLWAGYEQYF. CDR3 coding DNA: TGTGCCAGCAGTTTATGGGCGGGCTACGAGCAGTACTTC.

A single count supports this clone. The chain is built from TRBV7-2 and TRBJ1-6; a possible D gene is TRBD1 (6 bases). The CDR3 is 13 residues long. Germline values: CDR1 SGHTA, CDR2 FQGNSA. Trimming left V 6 bases short and J 12 bases short, with 15 bases between. CDR3 region: CASRPQGRVPLHF. The CDR3 nucleotides read TGTGCCAGCAGACCGCAGGGGCGGGTACCCCTCCACTTT.

The sample holds many counts of this clone. This same CDR3 is encoded by further DNA sequences in the sample. The chain is built from TRBV2 and TRBJ2-7, with D maybe TRBD1 (7 bases). This CDR3 has 14 residues. CDR1 is SNHLY and CDR2 is FYNNEI in the germline V gene. Trimming removed 7 bases from V and 3 bases from J, with 16 bases in between. CDR3 sequence (DNA): TGTGCCAGCAAGGGGGGACAGACCCTCTACGAGCAGTACTTC. Its protein is CASKGGQTLYEQYF.

In the case of this clone: The sample holds other DNA sequences that translate to the same CDR3. This chain connects TRBV5-1 to TRBJ1-2, with D tentatively TRBD1 (6 bases). CDR1 and CDR2 (germline): SGHRS, YFSETQ. CDR3 size: 14 residues. Deletions cut 2 bases from V and 4 bases from J, with 12 bases between. In DNA, the CDR3 is TGCGCCAGCAGCTTTTTACAGGGAGGCTATGGCTACACCTTC. As protein: CASSFLQGGYGYTF.

This sequence joins TRBV10-1 and TRBJ1-2, with 8 bases matching TRBD1. With 6 bases clipped from V and 6 bases from J, the junction kept 6 bases outside the gene matches. The V gene's germline CDR1 is WNHNN and CDR2 SYGVQD (reference sequence). The CDR3 totals 13 residues. The CDR3 nucleotides read TGCGCCAGCAGCCTGAACAGGGGGGATGGCTACACCTTC. It is translated as CASSLNRGDGYTF.

The chain couples TRBV18 to TRBJ2-1; TRBD1 matches 11 bases. Germline values: CDR1 KGHSH, CDR2 LQKENI. J lost 7 bases, V lost 2 bases, and 7 bases had no gene match. The CDR3 covers 16 residues. The CDR3, as DNA: TGTGCCAGCTCACCAGCGGGACAGGGGGTTCGGAATGAGCAGTTCTTC. This translates into CASSPAGQGVRNEQFF. Based on the CDR3 plus reference TRBV18 and TRBJ2-1, the full variable domain is NAGVMQNPRHLVRRRGQEARLRCSPMKGHSHVYWYRQLPEEGLKFMVYLQKENIIDESGMPKERFSAEFPKEGPSILRIQQVVRGDSAAYFCASSPAGQGVRNEQFFGPGTRLTVL.

V usage is TRBV19 and J usage is TRBJ1-5; 7 bases fit TRBD1. This CDR3 region has 18 residues. V lost 0 bases and J lost 1; bases outside the gene matches: 9. The germline CDR1 and CDR2 sequences are LNHDA and SQIVND (reference sequence). The chain's CDR3 is CASSIDHGQAHSNQPQHF. CDR3 DNA sequence: TGTGCCAGTAGTATAGATCATGGACAGGCTCACAGCAATCAGCCCCAGCATTTT.

This chain uses TRBV7-2 with TRBJ1-3; D is undetermined. The CDR3 has 14 residues. The germline V gene encodes CDR1 SGHTA and CDR2 FQGNSA. V lost 0 bases and J 0 bases, leaving 3 bases between the germline ends. This CDR3 is CASSLAISGNTIYF. CDR3 bases: TGTGCCAGCAGCTTAGCGATCTCTGGAAACACCATATATTTT.

The rearrangement joins TRBV7-9 to TRBJ2-7; 8 bases fit TRBD2. The CDR3 contains 14 residues. CDR1 and CDR2 from the germline V gene are SEHNR and FQNEAQ (reference sequence). The junction had 5 bases not matched to a gene; V was cut back by 2 bases and J by 5 bases. For the CDR3, the DNA is TGTGCCAGCAGCTTAAGCGGGGGTGCGAACGAGCAGTACTTC. This gives the protein CASSLSGGANEQYF.

This sequence joins TRBV7-9 and TRBJ2-7; maybe TRBD1 (6 bases). Trimming removed 5 bases from V and 2 bases from J, with 13 bases in between. The CDR3 loop spans 14 amino acids. Germline assignment: CDR1 SEHNR and CDR2 FQNEAQ (reference sequence). Written as DNA, the CDR3 is TGTGCCAGCAGCCGGGTCACAGGGACCTACGAGCAGTACTTC. Translated, it gives CASSRVTGTYEQYF.

The genes are TRBV19 and TRBJ1-2, with D uncertain. V lost 10 bases to trimming and J lost 3 bases, with 12 bases between them. Looked up from germline, CDR1 is LNHDA and CDR2 is SQIVND (reference sequence). The CDR3 has 12 amino acids. The CDR3, as DNA: TGTGCCACCAACGACATTCACTATGGCTACACCTTC. It codes for CATNDIHYGYTF.

The chain couples TRBV6-5 to TRBJ1-2, with D perhaps matching TRBD1 (6 bases). This CDR3 comprises 13 residues. Germline-derived CDR1 and CDR2 are MNHEY and SVGAGI. Trimming took 6 bases from V and 2 from J, leaving 10 bases between them. CDR3 coding DNA: TGTGCCAGCAGCAAAGGGGGAAACTATGGCTACACCTTC. Amino acid sequence: CASSKGGNYGYTF.

The J gene is TRBJ1-1, the V gene TRBV30; D unresolved. Trimming left V 0 bases short and J 4 bases short, with 9 bases between. The CDR3 sequence is 13 residues long. Germline loops: CDR1 GTSNPN, CDR2 SVGIG (reference sequence). CDR3 DNA sequence: TGTGCCTGGAGTGTAAGGTCAGGCACTGAAGCTTTCTTT. Amino acid sequence: CAWSVRSGTEAFF.

The chain employs TRBV4-1 and TRBJ2-4; 7 bases match TRBD2. Germline V lookup: CDR1 MGHRA, CDR2 YSYEKL. The CDR3 has 18 residues. Trimming at V came to 0 bases and at J to 1 base, leaving 9 bases not matched to a gene. The CDR3 DNA follows: TGCGCCAGCAGCCAAGACAGACTAGCCGGTGGGGCCAAAAACATTCAGTACTTC. Its translation is CASSQDRLAGGAKNIQYF.

This chain connects TRBV5-1 to TRBJ2-5, with no clear D. Trimming pared 0 bases from V and 1 base from J, leaving 7 bases between. CDR1 and CDR2 (germline): SGHRS, YFSETQ. The CDR3 runs to 14 residues. DNA for the CDR3: TGCGCCAGCAGCTTGGTAAAGGTCCAAGAGACCCAGTACTTC. This encodes CASSLVKVQETQYF.

The chain recombines TRBV20-1 with TRBJ2-7, with a tentative D call TRBD1 (6 bases). This CDR3 has 11 residues. Trimming cost V 6 bases and J 9 bases, with 15 bases left between them. CDR1 and CDR2 from the germline V gene are DFQATT and SNEGSKA (reference sequence). The CDR3 DNA reads TGCAGTGCGACCTCAGGACAGTTGCAGTACTTC. Protein sequence: CSATSGQLQYF.

This chain's CDR3 is CASSLGTSGDTQYF. The DNA of the CDR3 is TGTGCCAGCAGCTTGGGGACTAGCGGGGATACGCAGTATTTT. This chain links TRBV5-4 with TRBJ2-3; TRBD2 matches at 11 bases. Germline CDR1 SGHNT, CDR2 YYREEE (reference sequence). V lost 0 bases, J lost 6 bases, and 0 bases stayed unmatched. The CDR3 is made up of 14 amino acids.

This rearrangement joins TRBV2 to TRBJ2-7; 13 bases are a match to TRBD2. CDR3 length: 16 residues. CDR1 SNHLY and CDR2 FYNNEI come from the germline V gene. Trimming at V came to 5 bases and at J to 3 bases, leaving 7 bases not matched to a gene. The CDR3 DNA reads TGTGCCAGCAGTATAAGGGGGACTAGCGGGGACTACGAGCAGTACTTC. It translates to CASSIRGTSGDYEQYF.

The rearrangement joins TRBV18 to TRBJ2-5; tentatively, D is TRBD2 (6 bases). Trimming removed 3 bases from V and 8 bases from J, with 10 bases in between. This CDR3 contains 12 residues. CDR1 KGHSH and CDR2 LQKENI come from the germline V gene. The CDR3 DNA reads as TGTGCCAGCTCACCCACGGAGGGAACCCAGTACTTC. It translates to CASSPTEGTQYF.

This chain joins TRBV11-2 and TRBJ2-3, with 7 bases matching TRBD1. The CDR3 runs to 17 residues. The junction had 11 bases not matched to a gene; V was cut back by 5 bases and J by 0 bases. From germline, CDR1 is SGHAT and CDR2 FQNNGV. For the CDR3, the DNA is TGTGCCAGCAGCCAGGCTGGAGCCAGGGGGAGCACAGATACGCAGTATTTT. This codes for CASSQAGARGSTDTQYF.

This clone showed up many times. The chain carries TRBV5-6 and TRBJ2-3; unclear D gene. V gave up 3 bases and J gave up 0 bases, with 8 bases separating them. This CDR3 has 14 amino acids. Germline V gives CDR1 SGHDT, CDR2 YYEEEE. The CDR3 DNA reads TGTGCCAGCAGCTGGGGTGGTAGCACAGATACGCAGTATTTT. It translates to CASSWGGSTDTQYF.

The rearrangement links TRBV10-3 to TRBJ1-1; TRBD1 agrees at 7 bases. With V trimmed by 10 bases and J by 2 bases, 13 bases remained unmatched. CDR3 length: 15 amino acids. Looked up from germline, CDR1 is ENHRY and CDR2 is SYGVKD. CDR3 loop: CATNTGDGFNTEAFF. The CDR3 nucleotides are TGTGCCACCAATACAGGGGACGGATTTAACACTGAAGCTTTCTTT.

The chain is built from TRBV19 and TRBJ1-6, with 8 bases identical to TRBD1. CDR1 is LNHDA, CDR2 SQIVND, per germline (reference sequence). With V trimmed by 5 bases and J by 8 bases, 8 bases remained unmatched. CDR3 size: 15 residues. CDR3 DNA sequence: TGTGCCAGTAGTCTACAGGGGGTCAGAGATTCACCCCTCCACTTT. Protein product: CASSLQGVRDSPLHF.

A remark on this clone: The sample has other DNA sequences that encode this CDR3 too. J is TRBJ2-7 and V is TRBV5-4; a weak D match, TRBD1 (5 bases). CDR3 length: 13 amino acids. Trimming pared 2 bases from V and 6 bases from J, leaving 12 bases between. From germline, CDR1 is SGHNT and CDR2 YYREEE (reference sequence). The CDR3: CASSLQQAREQYF. The CDR3 coding sequence is TGTGCCAGCAGCTTACAACAGGCCCGCGAGCAGTACTTC.

In nucleotides, the CDR3 is TGCGCCAGCAGCCAAGAGGTTCAGGACTATGGCTACACCTTC. Translated, it gives CASSQEVQDYGYTF. V gene TRBV4-3 combines with J gene TRBJ1-2; D is unresolved. V was shortened by 0 bases and J by 3 bases, with 8 bases between the two germline ends. The length of the CDR3 is 14 residues. Germline V gene lookup returns CDR1 LGHNA and CDR2 YSLEER.

The CDR3 loop is CASRPRPSGRENEQFF. CDR3 DNA: TGTGCCAGTAGGCCTAGGCCTAGCGGGAGAGAGAATGAGCAGTTCTTC. The chain is built from TRBV19 and TRBJ2-1; the match to TRBD2 covers 10 bases. With 6 bases clipped from V and 7 bases from J, the junction kept 12 bases outside the gene matches. Germline V gives CDR1 LNHDA, CDR2 SQIVND (reference sequence). The CDR3 contains 16 residues.